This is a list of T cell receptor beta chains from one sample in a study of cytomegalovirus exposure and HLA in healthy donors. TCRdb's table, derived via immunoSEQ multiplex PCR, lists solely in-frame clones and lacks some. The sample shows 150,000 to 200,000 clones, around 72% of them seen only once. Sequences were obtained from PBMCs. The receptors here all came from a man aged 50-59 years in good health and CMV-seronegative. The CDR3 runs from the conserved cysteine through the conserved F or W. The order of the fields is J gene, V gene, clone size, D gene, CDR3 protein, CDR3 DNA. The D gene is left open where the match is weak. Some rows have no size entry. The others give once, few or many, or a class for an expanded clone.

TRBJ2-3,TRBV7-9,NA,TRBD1,CASSLRQGSTDTQYF,TGTGCCAGCAGCTTAAGACAGGGTAGCACAGATACGCAGTATTTT
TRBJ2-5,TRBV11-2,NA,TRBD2,CASSLLAGGPETQYF,TGTGCCAGCAGCTTACTAGCGGGGGGGCCGGAGACCCAGTACTTC
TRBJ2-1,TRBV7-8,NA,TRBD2,CASSMPGLAGDEQFF,TGTGCCAGCAGCATGCCGGGACTAGCGGGGGATGAGCAGTTCTTC
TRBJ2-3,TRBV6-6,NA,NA,CASSRGTSTDTQYF,TGTGCCAGCAGTCGGGGAACTAGCACAGATACGCAGTATTTT
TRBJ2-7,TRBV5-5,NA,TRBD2,CASSARGASYEQYF,TGTGCCAGCAGCGCGCGGGGGGCGTCCTACGAGCAGTACTTC
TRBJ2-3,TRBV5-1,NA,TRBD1,CASSSLGQGITDTQYF,TGCGCCAGCAGCTCCCTAGGACAGGGGATCACAGATACGCAGTATTTT
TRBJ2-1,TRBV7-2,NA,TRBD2,CASSSWGGGNNEQFF,TGTGCCAGCAGCTCTTGGGGCGGGGGTAACAATGAGCAGTTCTTC
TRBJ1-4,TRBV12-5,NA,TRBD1,CASGLVRGRWEKLFF,TGTGCTAGTGGTTTGGTCAGGGGGCGCTGGGAAAAACTGTTTTTT
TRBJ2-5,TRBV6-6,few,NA,CASTDVGALQETQYF,TGTGCCAGCACGGACGTGGGGGCCCTACAAGAGACCCAGTACTTC
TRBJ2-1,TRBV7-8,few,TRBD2,CASSSRLAANEQFF,TGTGCCAGCAGCTCCCGCCTAGCGGCCAATGAGCAGTTCTTC
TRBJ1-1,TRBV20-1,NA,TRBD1,CSAPGDRLNFF,TGCAGTGCCCCGGGGGACAGGCTAAACTTCTTT
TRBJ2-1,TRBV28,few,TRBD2,CASSLRGRGALYNEQFF,TGTGCCAGCAGTCTCCGGGGGCGGGGGGCGTTATACAATGAGCAGTTCTTC
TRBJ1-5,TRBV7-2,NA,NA,CASSLVHQQPQHF,TGTGCCAGCAGCTTAGTACACCAGCAGCCCCAGCATTTT
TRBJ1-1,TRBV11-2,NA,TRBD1,CASSYGQGLNTEAFF,TGTGCCAGCAGCTACGGACAGGGGTTGAACACTGAAGCTTTCTTT
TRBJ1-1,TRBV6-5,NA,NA,CASKDTGSIEAFF,TGTGCCAGCAAAGATACAGGGTCGATTGAAGCTTTCTTT
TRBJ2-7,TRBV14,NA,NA,CASSPEGASYEQYF,TGTGCCAGCAGCCCGGAGGGGGCCTCCTACGAGCAGTACTTC
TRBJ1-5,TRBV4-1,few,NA,CASSPPDRFGKPQHF,TGCGCCAGCAGCCCACCTGACAGGTTTGGTAAGCCCCAGCATTTT
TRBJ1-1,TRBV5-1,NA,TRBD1,CASSTGTGNTEAFF,TGCGCCAGCAGCACCGGGACAGGGAACACTGAAGCTTTCTTT
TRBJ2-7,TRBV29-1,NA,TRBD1,CSVSDRVPYEQYF,TGCAGCGTTTCCGACAGGGTCCCCTACGAGCAGTACTTC
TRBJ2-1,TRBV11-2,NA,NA,CASSLLQGGSIYNEQFF,TGTGCCAGCAGCTTGCTCCAGGGTGGCTCCATATACAATGAGCAGTTCTTC
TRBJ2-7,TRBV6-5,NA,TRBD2,CASSLTSGGASYEQYF,TGTGCCAGCAGTTTAACTAGCGGGGGGGCATCCTACGAGCAGTACTTT
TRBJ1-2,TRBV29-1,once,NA,CSVEDRGARYGYTF,TGCAGCGTTGAAGATCGGGGGGCGAGATATGGCTACACCTTC
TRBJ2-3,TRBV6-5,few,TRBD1,CASSYWTGRADTQYF,TGTGCCAGCAGTTACTGGACAGGGCGCGCAGATACGCAGTATTTT
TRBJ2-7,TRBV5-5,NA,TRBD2,CASSSLAGVLIPYEQYF,TGTGCCAGCAGCTCCCTAGCGGGGGTTCTGATCCCCTACGAGCAGTACTTC
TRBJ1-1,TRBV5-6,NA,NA,CASSFGGVGGDTEAFF,TGTGCCAGCAGCTTCGGCGGGGTGGGTGGGGACACTGAAGCTTTCTTT
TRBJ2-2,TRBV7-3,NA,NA,CASSSFTGELFF,TGTGCCAGCAGCTCCTTCACCGGGGAGCTGTTTTTT
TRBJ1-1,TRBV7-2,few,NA,CASSFRERNTEAFF,TGTGCCAGCAGCTTCCGGGAGAGAAACACTGAAGCTTTCTTT
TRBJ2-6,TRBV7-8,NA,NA,CASSIDRMSGANVLTF,TGTGCCAGCAGCATCGACAGGATGTCTGGGGCCAACGTCCTGACTTTC
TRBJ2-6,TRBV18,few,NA,CASSPELSGANVLTF,TGTGCCAGCTCACCGGAGCTAAGTGGGGCCAACGTCCTGACTTTC
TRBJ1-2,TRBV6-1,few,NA,CASSLRGNYGYTF,TGTGCCAGCAGCCTTAGGGGGAACTATGGCTACACCTTC
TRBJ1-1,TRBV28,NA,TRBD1,CATQTGLNTEAFF,TGTGCCACCCAGACAGGGCTTAACACTGAAGCTTTCTTT
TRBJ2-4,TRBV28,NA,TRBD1,CASSPRQGAKGASKNIQYF,TGTGCCAGCAGTCCCCGACAGGGGGCCAAAGGGGCTTCCAAAAACATTCAGTACTTC
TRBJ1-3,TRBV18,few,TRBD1,CASSLGQGSSGNTIYF,TGTGCCAGCTCACTCGGACAGGGGAGCTCTGGAAACACCATATATTTT
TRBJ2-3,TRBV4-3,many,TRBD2,CASSQDRGGADTQYF,TGCGCCAGCAGCCAAGATCGCGGGGGGGCAGATACGCAGTATTTT
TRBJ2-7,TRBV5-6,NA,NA,CASSSRTAAYYEQYF,TGTGCCAGCAGCTCCCGGACTGCGGCCTACTACGAGCAGTACTTC